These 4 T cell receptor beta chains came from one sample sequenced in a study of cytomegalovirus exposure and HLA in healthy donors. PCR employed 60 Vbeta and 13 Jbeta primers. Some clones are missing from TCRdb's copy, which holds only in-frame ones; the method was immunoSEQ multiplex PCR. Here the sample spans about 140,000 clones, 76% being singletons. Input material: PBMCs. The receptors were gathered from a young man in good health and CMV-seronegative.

The CDR3 DNA reads as TGTGCCAGCAGCGTAAGAACAGCGGGAGGGATCAATGAGCAGTTCTTC. This sequence encodes CASSVRTAGGINEQFF. The chain combines TRBV9 with TRBJ2-1, with 10 bases identical to TRBD2. This CDR3 region has 16 residues. Germline V gives CDR1 SGDLS, CDR2 YYNGEE. After removal of 1 base from V and 6 bases from J, the junction contained 7 bases not matched to a gene. Supplemented by reference TRBV9 and TRBJ2-1, the full variable domain reads DSGVTQTPKHLITATGQRVTLRCSPRSGDLSVYWYQQSLDQGLQFLIQYYNGEERAKGNILERFSAQQFPDLHSELNLSSLELGDSALYFCASSVRTAGGINEQFFGPGTRLTVL.

The CDR3 region has the DNA TGTGCCAGCAGTTTATCGGGACAGGGGTCTAAGCAGTACTTC. This translates into CASSLSGQGSKQYF. This rearrangement joins TRBV27 to TRBJ2-7; 10 bases fit TRBD1. Germline loops: CDR1 MNHEY, CDR2 SMNVEV (reference sequence). The CDR3 has 14 amino acids. V lost 0 bases and J lost 8; bases outside the gene matches: 4.

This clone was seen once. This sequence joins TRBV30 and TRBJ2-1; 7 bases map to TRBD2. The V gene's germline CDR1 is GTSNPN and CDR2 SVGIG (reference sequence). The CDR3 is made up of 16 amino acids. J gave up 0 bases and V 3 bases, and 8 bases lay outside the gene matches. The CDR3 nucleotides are TGTGCCTGGAGAGCCAACGGGAGGAGCTCCTACAATGAGCAGTTCTTC. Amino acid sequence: CAWRANGRSSYNEQFF.

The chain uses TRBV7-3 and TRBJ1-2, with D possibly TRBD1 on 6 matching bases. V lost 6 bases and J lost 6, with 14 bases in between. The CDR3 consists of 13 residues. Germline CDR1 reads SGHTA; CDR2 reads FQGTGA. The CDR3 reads CASSLGGANGYTF. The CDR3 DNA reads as TGTGCCAGCAGTCTCGGGGGGGCTAATGGCTACACCTTC. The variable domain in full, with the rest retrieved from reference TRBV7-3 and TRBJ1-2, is GAGVSQTPSNKVTEKGKYVELRCDPISGHTALYWYRQSLGQGPEFLIYFQGTGAADDSGLPNDRFFAVRPEGSVSTLKIQRTERGDSAVYLCASSLGGANGYTFGSGTRLTVV.